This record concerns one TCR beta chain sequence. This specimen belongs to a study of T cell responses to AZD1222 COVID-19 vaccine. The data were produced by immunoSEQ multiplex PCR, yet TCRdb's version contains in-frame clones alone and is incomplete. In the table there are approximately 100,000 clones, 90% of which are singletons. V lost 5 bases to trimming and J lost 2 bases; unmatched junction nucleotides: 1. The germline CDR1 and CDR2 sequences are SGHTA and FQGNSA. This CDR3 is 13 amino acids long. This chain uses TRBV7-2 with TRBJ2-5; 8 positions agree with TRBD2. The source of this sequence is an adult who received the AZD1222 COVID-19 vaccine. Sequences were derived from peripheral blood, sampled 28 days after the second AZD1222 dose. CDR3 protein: CASSAGGQETQYF. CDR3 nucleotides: TGTGCCAGCAGCGCGGGGGGACAAGAGACCCAGTACTTC.